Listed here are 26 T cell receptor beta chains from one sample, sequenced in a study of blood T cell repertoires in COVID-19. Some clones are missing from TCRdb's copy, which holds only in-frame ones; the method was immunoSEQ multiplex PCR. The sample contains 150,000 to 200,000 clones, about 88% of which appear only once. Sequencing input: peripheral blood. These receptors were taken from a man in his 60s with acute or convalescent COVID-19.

This CDR3 is CASSASSGGAGYTQYF. The DNA for the CDR3 is TGTGCCAGCAGCGCCTCTAGCGGGGGGGCCGGATATACGCAGTATTTT. The V and J genes are TRBV7-3 and TRBJ2-3; 12 bases agree with TRBD2. Unmatched junction bases numbered 10, after V lost 5 bases and J lost 7 bases. Germline CDR1 reads SGHTA; CDR2 reads FQGTGA. CDR3 length: 16 residues. The variable domain in full, completed from reference TRBV7-3 and TRBJ2-3, reads GAGVSQTPSNKVTEKGKYVELRCDPISGHTALYWYRQSLGQGPEFLIYFQGTGAADDSGLPNDRFFAVRPEGSVSTLKIQRTERGDSAVYLCASSASSGGAGYTQYFGPGTRLTVL.

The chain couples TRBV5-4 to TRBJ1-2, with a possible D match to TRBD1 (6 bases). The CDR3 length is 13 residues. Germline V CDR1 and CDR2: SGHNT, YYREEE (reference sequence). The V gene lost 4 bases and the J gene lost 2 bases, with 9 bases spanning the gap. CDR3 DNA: TGTGCCAGCAGCCTGGACAGAAACTATGGCTACACCTTC. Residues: CASSLDRNYGYTF.

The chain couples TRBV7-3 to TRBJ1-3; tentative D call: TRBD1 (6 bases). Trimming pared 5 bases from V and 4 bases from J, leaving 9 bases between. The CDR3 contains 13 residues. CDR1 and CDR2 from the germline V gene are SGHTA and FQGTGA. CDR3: CASSQDRGNTIYF. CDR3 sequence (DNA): TGTGCCAGCAGCCAGGACAGAGGAAACACCATATATTTT.

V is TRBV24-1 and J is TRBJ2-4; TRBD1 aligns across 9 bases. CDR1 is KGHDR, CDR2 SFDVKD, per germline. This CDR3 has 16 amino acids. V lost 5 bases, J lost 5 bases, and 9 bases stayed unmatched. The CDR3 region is CATSGTGVGGENIQYF. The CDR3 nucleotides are TGTGCCACCAGTGGGACAGGGGTGGGTGGTGAAAACATTCAGTACTTC.

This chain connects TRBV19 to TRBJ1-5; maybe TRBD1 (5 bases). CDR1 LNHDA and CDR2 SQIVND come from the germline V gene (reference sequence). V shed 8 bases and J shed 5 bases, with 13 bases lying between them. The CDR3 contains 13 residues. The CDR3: CASSYRLDQPQHF. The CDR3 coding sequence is TGTGCCAGTTCTTACAGGTTAGATCAGCCCCAGCATTTT. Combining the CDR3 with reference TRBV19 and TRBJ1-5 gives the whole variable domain DGGITQSPKYLFRKEGQNVTLSCEQNLNHDAMYWYRQDPGQGLRLIYYSQIVNDFQKGDIAEGYSVSREKKESFPLTVTSAQKNPTAFYLCASSYRLDQPQHFGDGTRLSIL.

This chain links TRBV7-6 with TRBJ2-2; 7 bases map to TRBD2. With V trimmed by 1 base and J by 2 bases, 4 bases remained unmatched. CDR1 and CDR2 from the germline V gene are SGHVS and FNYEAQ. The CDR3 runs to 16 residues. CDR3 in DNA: TGTGCCAGCAGCTTAGGGGTAGCGGGTAACACCGGGGAGCTGTTTTTT. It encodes CASSLGVAGNTGELFF.

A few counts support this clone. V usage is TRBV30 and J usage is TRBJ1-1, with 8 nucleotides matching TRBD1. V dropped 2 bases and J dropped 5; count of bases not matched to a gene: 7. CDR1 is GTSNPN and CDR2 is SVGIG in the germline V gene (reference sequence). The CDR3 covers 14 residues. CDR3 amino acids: CAWSSSRGQTEAFF. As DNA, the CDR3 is TGTGCCTGGAGTAGTAGCAGGGGGCAAACTGAAGCTTTCTTT.

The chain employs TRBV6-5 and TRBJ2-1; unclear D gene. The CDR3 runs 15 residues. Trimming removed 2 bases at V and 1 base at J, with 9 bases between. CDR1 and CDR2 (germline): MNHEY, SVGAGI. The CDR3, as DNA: TGTGCCAGCAGTTACGATCCAACATCCTACAATGAGCAGTTCTTC. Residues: CASSYDPTSYNEQFF.

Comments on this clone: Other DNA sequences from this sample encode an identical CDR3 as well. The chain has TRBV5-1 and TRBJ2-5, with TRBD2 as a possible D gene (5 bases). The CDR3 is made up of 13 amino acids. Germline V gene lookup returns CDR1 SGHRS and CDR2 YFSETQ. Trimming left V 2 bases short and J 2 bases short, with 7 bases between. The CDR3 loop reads CASSFPGQETQYF. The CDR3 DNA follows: TGCGCCAGCAGCTTCCCGGGGCAAGAGACCCAGTACTTC.

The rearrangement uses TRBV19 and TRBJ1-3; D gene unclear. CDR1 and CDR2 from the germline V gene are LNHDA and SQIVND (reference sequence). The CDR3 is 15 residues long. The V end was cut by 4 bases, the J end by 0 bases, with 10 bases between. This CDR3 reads CASSTYRSSGNTIYF. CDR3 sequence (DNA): TGTGCCAGTAGTACCTACCGAAGCTCTGGAAACACCATATATTTT.

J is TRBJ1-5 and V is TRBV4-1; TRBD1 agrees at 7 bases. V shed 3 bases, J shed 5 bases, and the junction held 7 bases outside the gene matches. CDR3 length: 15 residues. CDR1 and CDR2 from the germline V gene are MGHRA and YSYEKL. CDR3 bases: TGCGCCAGCAGCCACCTAGACAGGGCTGATCAGCCCCAGCATTTT. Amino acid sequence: CASSHLDRADQPQHF.

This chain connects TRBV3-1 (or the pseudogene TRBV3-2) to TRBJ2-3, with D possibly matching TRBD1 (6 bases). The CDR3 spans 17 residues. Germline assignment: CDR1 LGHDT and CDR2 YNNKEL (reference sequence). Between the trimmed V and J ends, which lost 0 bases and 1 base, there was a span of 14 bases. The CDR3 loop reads CASSQDLGGARTDTQYF. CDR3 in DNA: TGTGCCAGCAGCCAAGATCTAGGGGGAGCTCGCACAGATACGCAGTATTTT.

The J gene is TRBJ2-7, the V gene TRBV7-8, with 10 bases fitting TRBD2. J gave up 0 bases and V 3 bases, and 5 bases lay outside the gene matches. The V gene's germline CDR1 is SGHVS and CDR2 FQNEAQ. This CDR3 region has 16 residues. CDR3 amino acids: CASSFLAGVSSYEQYV. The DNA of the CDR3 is TGTGCCAGCAGCTTTCTAGCGGGGGTGAGCTCCTACGAGCAGTACGTC.

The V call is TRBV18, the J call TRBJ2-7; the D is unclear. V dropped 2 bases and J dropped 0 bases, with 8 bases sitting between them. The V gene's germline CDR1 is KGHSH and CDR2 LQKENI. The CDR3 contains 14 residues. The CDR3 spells CASSPESSSYEQYV. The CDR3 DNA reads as TGTGCCAGCTCACCAGAGTCTAGCTCCTACGAGCAGTACGTC.

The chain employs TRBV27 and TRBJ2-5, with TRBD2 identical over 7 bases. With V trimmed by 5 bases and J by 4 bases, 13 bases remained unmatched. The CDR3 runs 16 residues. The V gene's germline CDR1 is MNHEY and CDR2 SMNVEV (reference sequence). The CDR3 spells CASSPYLGWGGETQYF. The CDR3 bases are TGTGCCAGCAGTCCCTACCTAGGGTGGGGGGGAGAGACCCAGTACTTC.

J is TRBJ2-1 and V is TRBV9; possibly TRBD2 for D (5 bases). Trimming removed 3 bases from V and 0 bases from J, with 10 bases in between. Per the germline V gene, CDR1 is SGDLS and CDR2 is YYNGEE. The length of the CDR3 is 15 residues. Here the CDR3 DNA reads TGTGCCAGCAGCGACGAAGGGAGCTCCTACAATGAGCAGTTCTTC. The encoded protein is CASSDEGSSYNEQFF.

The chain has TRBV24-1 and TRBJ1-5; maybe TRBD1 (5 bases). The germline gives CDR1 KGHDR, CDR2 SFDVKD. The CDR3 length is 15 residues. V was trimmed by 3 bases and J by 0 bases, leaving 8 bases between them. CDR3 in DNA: TGTGCCACCAGTGATCCAGGGAATAGCAATCAGCCCCAGCATTTT. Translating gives CATSDPGNSNQPQHF.

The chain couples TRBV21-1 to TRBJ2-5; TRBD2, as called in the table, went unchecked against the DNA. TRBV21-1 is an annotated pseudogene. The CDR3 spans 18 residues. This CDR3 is CASTPVLVWGEGQETQYF. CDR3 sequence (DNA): TGTGCCAGCACCCCCGTCTTAGTGTGGGGGGAGGGTCAAGAGACCCAGTACTTC.

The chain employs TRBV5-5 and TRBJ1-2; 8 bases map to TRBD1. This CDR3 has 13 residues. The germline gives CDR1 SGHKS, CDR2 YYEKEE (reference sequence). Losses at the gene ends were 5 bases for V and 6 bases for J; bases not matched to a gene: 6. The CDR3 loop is CASRSGGADGYTF. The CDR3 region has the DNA TGTGCCAGCAGATCAGGGGGCGCGGATGGCTACACCTTC.

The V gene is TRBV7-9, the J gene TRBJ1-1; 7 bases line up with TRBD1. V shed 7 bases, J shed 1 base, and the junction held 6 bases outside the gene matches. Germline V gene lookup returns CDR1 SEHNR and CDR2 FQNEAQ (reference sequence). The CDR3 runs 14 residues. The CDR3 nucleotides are TGTGCCAGCATCAGGGGGTGGCCGAACACTGAAGCTTTCTTT. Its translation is CASIRGWPNTEAFF.

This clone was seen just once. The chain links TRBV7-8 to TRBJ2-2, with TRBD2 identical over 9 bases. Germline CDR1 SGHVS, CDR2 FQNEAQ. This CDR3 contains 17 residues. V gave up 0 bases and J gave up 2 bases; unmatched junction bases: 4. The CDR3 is CASSLALAGRNTGELFF. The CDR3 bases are TGTGCCAGCAGCTTAGCTCTAGCGGGGCGAAACACCGGGGAGCTGTTTTTT.

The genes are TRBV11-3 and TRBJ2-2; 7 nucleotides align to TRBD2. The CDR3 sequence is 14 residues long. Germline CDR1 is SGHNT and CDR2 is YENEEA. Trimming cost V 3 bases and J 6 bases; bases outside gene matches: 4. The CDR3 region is CASSLRERAGELFF. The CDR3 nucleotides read TGTGCCAGCAGCTTGCGGGAGAGGGCCGGGGAGCTGTTTTTT.

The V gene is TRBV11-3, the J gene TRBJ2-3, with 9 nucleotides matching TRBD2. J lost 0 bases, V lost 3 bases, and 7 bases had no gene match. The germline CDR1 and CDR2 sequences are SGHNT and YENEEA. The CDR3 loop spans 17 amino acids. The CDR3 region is CASSFPLAGVSTDTQYF. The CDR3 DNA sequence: TGTGCCAGCAGCTTCCCGTTAGCGGGAGTTAGCACAGATACGCAGTATTTT.

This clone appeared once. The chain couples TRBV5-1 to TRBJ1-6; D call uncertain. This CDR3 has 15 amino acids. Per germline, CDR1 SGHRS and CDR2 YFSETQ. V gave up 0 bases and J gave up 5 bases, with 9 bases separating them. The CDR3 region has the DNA TGCGCCAGCAGCTTGGCGCCCGAGAATAATTCACCCCTCCACTTT. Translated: CASSLAPENNSPLHF.

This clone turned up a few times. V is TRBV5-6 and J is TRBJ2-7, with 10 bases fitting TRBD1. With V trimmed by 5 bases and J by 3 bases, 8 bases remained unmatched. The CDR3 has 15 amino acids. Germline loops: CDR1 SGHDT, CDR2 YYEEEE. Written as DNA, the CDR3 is TGTGCCAGCAGTATTTCCGGGACAGGGGACTACGAGCAGTACTTC. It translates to CASSISGTGDYEQYF.

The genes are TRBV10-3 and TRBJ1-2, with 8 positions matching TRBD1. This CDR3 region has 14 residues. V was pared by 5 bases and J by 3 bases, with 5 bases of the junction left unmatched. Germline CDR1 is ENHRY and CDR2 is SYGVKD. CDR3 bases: TGTGCCATCAGTAGGACAGGGATCGACTATGGCTACACCTTC. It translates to CAISRTGIDYGYTF.